This T cell receptor (beta chain) was captured by sequencing in a study of blood T cells in healthy people across ages. This clonotype was picked up a small number of times. No antigen is known for it. Whole-study results and caveats: A greater number of naive CD4+ cells and higher diversity distinguished long-lived donors from aged donors.

The CDR3 is made up of 15 amino acids. The germline gives CDR1 SGHVS, CDR2 FQNEAQ. V was pared by 1 base and J by 8 bases, with 15 bases between. The second PCR ran about 6 to 11 cycles with a sample-barcoded 5' primer and J-beta primers. Each sample provided no less than 2.5 million CDR3-containing paired-end reads. TCRdb used MiXCR to reprocess the 5' RACE reads, holding one entry per CDR3 protein. The sample has 1.4 million to 1.5 million distinct CDR3 sequences; about 43% are singletons. This TCR derives from a woman younger than 30 in good health. Material: blood. V and J are TRBV7-8 and TRBJ2-1; D not resolved. The CDR3 region has the DNA TGTGCCAGCAGCTTAGGAAACAGTCTAGTTCATGAGCAGTTCTTC. It yields the protein CASSLGNSLVHEQFF. Supplemented by reference TRBV7-8 and TRBJ2-1, the full variable domain reads GAGVSQSPRYKVAKRGQDVALRCDPISGHVSLFWYQQALGQGPEFLTYFQNEAQLDKSGLPSDRFFAERPEGSVSTLKIQRTQQEDSAVYLCASSLGNSLVHEQFFGPGTRLTVL.